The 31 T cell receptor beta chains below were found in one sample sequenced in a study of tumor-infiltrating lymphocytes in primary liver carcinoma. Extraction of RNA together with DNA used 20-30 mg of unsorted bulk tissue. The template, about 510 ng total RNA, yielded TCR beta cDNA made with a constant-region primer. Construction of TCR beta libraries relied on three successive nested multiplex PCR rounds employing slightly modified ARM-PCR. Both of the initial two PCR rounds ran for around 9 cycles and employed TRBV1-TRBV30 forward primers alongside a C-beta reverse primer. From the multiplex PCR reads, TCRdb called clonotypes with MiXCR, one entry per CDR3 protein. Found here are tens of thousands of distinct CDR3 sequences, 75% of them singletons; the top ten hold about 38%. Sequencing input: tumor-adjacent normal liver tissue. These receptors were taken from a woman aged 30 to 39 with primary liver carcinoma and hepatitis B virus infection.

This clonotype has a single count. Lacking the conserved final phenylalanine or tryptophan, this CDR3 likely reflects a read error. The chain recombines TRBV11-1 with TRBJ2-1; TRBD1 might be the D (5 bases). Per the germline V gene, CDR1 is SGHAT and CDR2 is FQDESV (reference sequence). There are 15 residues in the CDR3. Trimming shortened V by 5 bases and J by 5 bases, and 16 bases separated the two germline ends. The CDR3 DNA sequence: TGTGCCAGCAGCCTGGGGCAGGGCGCTCACAATGAGCAGTTCATC. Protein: CASSLGQGAHNEQFI.

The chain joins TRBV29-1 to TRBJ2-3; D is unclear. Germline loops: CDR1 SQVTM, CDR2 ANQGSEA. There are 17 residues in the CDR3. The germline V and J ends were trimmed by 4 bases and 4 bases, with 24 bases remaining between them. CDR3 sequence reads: CSVGQTPDGSLADTQYF. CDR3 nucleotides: TGCAGCGTTGGGCAAACCCCGGACGGAAGCCTTGCAGATACGCAGTATTTT.

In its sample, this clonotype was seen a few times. The CDR3: CSARDDSNKDGYTF. CDR3 sequence (DNA): TGCAGTGCTAGAGATGACAGTAACAAGGATGGCTACACCTTC. V usage is TRBV20-1 and J usage is TRBJ1-2; TRBD1 might be the D (5 bases). Trimming shortened V by 0 bases and J by 6 bases, and 14 bases separated the two germline ends. CDR1 and CDR2 from the germline V gene are DFQATT and SNEGSKA (reference sequence). The CDR3 spans 14 residues.

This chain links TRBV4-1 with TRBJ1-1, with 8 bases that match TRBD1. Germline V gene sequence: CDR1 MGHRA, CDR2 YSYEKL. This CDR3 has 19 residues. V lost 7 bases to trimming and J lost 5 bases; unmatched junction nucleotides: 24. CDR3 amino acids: CASNHYTWTGLKSWTEAFF. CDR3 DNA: TGCGCCAGCAACCATTACACGTGGACAGGGTTGAAGTCGTGGACTGAAGCTTTCTTT.

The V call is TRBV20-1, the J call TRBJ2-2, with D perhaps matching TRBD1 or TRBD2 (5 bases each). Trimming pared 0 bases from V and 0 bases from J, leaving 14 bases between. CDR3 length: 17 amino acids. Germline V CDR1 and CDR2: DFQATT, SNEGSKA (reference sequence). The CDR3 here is CSARDRGRITNTGELFF. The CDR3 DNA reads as TGCAGTGCTAGAGATCGGGGCAGGATTACGAACACCGGGGAGCTGTTTTTT.

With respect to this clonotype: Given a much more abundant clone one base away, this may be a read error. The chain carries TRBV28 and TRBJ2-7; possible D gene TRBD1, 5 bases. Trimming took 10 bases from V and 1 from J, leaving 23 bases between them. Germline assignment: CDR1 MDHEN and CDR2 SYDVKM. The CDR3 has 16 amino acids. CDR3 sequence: CAIGRRQTGVSYEQYF. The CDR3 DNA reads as TGTGCCATAGGTAGACGACAGACCGGTGTTTCCTACGAGCAGTACTTC.

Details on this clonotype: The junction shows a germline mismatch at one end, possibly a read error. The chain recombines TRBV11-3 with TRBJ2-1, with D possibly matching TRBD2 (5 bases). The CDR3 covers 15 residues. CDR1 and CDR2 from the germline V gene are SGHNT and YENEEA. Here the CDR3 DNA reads TGTGTCAGCAGCTCCTGGACGGAGGCCAAAGATGAGCAGTTCTTC. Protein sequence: CVSSSWTEAKDEQFF.

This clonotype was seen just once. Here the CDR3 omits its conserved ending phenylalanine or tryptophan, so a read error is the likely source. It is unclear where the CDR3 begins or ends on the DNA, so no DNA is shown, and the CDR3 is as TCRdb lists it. CDR3 amino acids: CASSSGDFGEQLL. The chain links TRBV7-9 to TRBJ2-1; TRBD2, the table's D call, lacks a check against the DNA. 13 amino acids form the CDR3, both terminal residues included. CDR1 is SEHNR, CDR2 FQNEAQ, per germline (reference sequence).

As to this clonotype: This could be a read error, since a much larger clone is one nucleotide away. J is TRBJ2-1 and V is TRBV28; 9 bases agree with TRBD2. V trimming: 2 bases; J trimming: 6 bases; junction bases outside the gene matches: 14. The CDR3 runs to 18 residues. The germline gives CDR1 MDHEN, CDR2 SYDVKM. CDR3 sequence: CASSLRREGFQRPNEQFF. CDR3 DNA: TGTGCCAGCAGTTTAAGGCGGGAGGGCTTCCAACGGCCCAATGAGCAGTTCTTC. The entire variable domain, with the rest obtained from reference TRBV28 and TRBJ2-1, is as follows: DVKVTQSSRYLVKRTGEKVFLECVQDMDHENMFWYRQDPGLGLRLIYFSYDVKMKEKGDIPEGYSVSREKKERFSLILESASTNQTSMYLCASSLRREGFQRPNEQFFGPGTRLTVL.

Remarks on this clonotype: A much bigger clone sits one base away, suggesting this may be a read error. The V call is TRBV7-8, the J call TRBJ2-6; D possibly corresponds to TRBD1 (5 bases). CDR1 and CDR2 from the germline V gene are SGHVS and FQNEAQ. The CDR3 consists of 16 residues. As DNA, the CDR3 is TGTGCCAGCAGCTTCCCGGGTTTGGCTGGGGCCGACGTCCTGACTTTC. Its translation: CASSFPGLAGADVLTF.

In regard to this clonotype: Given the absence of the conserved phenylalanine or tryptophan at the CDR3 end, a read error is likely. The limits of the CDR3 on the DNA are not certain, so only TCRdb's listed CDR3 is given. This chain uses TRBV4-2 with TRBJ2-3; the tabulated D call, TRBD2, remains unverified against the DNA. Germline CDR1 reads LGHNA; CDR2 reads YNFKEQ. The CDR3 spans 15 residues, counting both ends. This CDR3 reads CASSQVQTGLDTQYL.

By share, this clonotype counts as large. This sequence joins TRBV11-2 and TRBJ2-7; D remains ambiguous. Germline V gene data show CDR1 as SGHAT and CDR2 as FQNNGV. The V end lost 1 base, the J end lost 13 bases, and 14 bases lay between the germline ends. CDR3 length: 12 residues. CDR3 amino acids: CASSLGIPNLYF. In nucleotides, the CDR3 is TGTGCCAGCAGCTTAGGAATACCAAACCTATACTTC.

Here the CDR3 reads CACSVGGSGELFF. CDR3 bases: TGTGCATGCAGTGTGGGGGGCAGCGGGGAGCTGTTTTTT. The rearrangement links TRBV30 to TRBJ2-2, with D possibly called TRBD1 or TRBD2 (6 bases each). The CDR3 contains 13 residues. Germline CDR1 and CDR2: GTSNPN and SVGIG (reference sequence). The full variable domain, rest sourced from reference TRBV30 and TRBJ2-2, is SQTIHQWPATLVQPVGSPLSLECTVEGTSNPNLYWYRQAAGRGLQLLFYSVGIGQISSEVPQNLSASRPQDRQFILSSKKLLLSDSGFYLCACSVGGSGELFFGEGSRLTVL.

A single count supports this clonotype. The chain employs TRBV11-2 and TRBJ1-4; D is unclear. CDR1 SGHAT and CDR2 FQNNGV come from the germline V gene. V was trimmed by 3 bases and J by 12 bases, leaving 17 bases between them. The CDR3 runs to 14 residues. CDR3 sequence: CASSFDRGGLELFF. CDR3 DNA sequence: TGTGCCAGCAGCTTCGATCGCGGAGGTTTAGAACTGTTTTTT.

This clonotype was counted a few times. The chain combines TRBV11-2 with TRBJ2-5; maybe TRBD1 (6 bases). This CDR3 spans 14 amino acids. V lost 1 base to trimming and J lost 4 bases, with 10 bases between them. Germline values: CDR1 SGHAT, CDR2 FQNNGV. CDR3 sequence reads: CASSLAGRGETQYF. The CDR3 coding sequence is TGTGCCAGCAGCTTAGCGGGCAGGGGAGAGACCCAGTACTTC.

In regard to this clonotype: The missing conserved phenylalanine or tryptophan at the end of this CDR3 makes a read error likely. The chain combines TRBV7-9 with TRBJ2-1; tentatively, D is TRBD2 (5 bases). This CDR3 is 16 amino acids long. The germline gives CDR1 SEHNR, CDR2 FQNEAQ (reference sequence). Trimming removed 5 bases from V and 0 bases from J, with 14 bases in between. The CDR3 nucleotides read TGTGCCAGCAGCGGACTGGCGGCGGACTCCTACAATGAGCAGTTCTTG. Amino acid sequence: CASSGLAADSYNEQFL.

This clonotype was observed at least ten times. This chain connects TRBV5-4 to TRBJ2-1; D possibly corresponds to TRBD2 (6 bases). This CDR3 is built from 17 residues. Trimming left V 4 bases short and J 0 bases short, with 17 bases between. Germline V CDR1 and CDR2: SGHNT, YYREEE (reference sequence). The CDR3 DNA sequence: TGTGCCAGCAGCCGAAAAAACGCGGGGACCTCCTACAATGAGCAGTTCTTC. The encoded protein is CASSRKNAGTSYNEQFF. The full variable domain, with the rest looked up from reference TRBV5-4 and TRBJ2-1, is ETGVTQSPTHLIKTRGQQVTLRCSSQSGHNTVSWYQQALGQGPQFIFQYYREEENGRGNFPPRFSGLQFPNYSSELNVNALELDDSALYLCASSRKNAGTSYNEQFFGPGTRLTVL.

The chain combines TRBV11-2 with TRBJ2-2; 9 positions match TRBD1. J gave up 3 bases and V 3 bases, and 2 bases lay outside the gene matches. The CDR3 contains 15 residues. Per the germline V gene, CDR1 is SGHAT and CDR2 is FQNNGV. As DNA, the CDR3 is TGTGCCAGCAGCTTGGGACAGGGATACACCGGGGAGCTGTTTTTT. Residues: CASSLGQGYTGELFF.

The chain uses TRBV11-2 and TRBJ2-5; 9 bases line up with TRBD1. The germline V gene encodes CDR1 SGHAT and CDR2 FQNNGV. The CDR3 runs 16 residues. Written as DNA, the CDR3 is TGTACAAGAAGCACAAGAACAGGGGGCGCGAAAGAGACCCAGTACTTC. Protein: CTRSTRTGGAKETQYF.

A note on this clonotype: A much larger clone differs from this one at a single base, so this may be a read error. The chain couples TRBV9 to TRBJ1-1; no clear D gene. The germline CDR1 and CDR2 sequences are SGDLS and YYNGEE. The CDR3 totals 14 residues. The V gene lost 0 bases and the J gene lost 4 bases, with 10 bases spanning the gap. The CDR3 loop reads CASSVARSGTEAFF. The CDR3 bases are TGTGCCAGCAGCGTAGCCCGCTCGGGCACTGAAGCTTTCTTT.

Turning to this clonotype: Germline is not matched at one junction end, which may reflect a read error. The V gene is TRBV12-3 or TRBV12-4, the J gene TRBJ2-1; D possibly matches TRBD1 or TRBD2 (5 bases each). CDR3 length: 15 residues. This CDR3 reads CASSLTPGRANELFF. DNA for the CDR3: TGTGCCAGCAGTTTAACGCCGGGACGGGCGAATGAGCTGTTCTTC.

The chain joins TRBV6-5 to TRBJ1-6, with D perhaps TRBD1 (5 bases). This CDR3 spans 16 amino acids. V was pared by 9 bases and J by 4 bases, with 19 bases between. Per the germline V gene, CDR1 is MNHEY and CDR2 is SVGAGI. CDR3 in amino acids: CASSRQTAIYNSPLHF. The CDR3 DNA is TGTGCCAGTAGTAGACAGACTGCCATATATAATTCACCCCTCCACTTT.

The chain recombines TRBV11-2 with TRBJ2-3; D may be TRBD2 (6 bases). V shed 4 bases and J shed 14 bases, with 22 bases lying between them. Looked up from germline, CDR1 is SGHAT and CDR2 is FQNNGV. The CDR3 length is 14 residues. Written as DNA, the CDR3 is TGTGCCAGCAGCTACAGGCGGGGCACAGATACGATGTATTTT. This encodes CASSYRRGTDTMYF.

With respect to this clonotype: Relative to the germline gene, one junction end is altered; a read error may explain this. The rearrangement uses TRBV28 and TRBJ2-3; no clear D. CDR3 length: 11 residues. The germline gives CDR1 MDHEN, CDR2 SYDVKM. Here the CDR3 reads CASSYRHTQYF. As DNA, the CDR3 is TGTGCCAGCAGTTACCGTCATACGCAGTACTTT.

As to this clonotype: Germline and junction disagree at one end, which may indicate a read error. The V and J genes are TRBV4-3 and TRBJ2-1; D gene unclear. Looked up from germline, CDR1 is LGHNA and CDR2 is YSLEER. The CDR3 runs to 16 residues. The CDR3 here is CVSSQDAVSSHNEQFF. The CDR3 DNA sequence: TGCGTCAGCAGCCAAGATGCGGTAAGCTCCCACAATGAGCAGTTCTTC.

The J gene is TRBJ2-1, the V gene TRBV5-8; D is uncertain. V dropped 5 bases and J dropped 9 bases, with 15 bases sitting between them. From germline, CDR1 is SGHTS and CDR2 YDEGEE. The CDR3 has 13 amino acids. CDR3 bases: TGTGCCAGCAGGTCCCGACCAACCATTGAGCAGTTCTTC. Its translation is CASRSRPTIEQFF. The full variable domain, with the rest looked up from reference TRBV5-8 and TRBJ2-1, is EAGVTQSPTHLIKTRGQQATLRCSPISGHTSVYWYQQALGLGLQFLLWYDEGEERNRGNFPPRFSGRQFPNYSSELNVNALELEDSALYLCASRSRPTIEQFFGPGTRLTVL.

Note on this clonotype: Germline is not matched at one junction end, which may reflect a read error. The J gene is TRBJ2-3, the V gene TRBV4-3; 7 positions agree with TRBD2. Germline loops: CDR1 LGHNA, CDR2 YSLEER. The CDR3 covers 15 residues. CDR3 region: CASSQGSGGTDTQYF. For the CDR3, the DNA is TGCGCCAGCAGCCAGGGGTCGGGAGGCACAGATACGCAGTACTTT.

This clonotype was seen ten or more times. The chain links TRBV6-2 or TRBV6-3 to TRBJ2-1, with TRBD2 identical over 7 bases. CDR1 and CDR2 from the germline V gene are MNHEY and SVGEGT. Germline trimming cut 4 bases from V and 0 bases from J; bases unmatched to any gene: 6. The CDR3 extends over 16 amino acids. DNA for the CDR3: TGTGCCAGCAGTTCTCTAGCGGCTAGCTCCTACAATGAGCAGTTCTTC. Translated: CASSSLAASSYNEQFF.

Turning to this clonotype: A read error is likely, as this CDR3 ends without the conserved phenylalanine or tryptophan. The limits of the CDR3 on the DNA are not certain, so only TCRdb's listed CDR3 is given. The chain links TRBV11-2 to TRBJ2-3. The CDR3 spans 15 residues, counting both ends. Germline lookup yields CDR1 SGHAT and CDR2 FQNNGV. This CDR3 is CASSLEGSVMGTRYS.

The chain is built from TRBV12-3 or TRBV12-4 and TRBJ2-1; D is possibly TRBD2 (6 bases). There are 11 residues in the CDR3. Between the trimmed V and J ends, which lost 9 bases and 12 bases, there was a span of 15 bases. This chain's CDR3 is CASSPGVVQFF. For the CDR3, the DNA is TGTGCCAGTAGTCCGGGAGTAGTGCAGTTCTTC.

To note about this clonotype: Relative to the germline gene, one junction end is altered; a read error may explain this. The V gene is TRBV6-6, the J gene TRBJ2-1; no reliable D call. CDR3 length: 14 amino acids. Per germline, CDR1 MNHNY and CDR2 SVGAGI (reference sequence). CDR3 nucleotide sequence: TGTACCAGCAAGGCTAGGAGCTCCTACAATGAGCAGTTCTTC. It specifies CTSKARSSYNEQFF.